This T cell receptor (beta chain) was sequenced during a study of T cell responses to AZD1222 COVID-19 vaccine (dated by TCRdb to the early 2020s). With respect to the entire study: AZD1222 recipients whose second dose came at about 4 weeks and those whose second dose came at about 12 weeks were combined into one group, since spike-specific TCR depth and breadth did not differ between the two schedules. Enrollment into the trials was organized by age into subgroups of 18-55, 56-69 and 70-plus years, and those subgroups contained approximately 150, 30 and 60 TCR-sequenced participants, respectively. TCR sequencing was performed for about 250 trial participants, of whom around 200 were given two doses of AZD1222 and around 25 were given two doses of MenACWY control vaccine. Paper-wide results and their limitations: A significant rise in spike-specific TCR breadth and depth was observed after two AZD1222 doses relative to day 0 and relative to MenACWY recipients. Reportedly, close to half of the unique spike-specific TCRs recognized epitopes lying outside the regions that are mutated in the B.1.351 and B.1.1.7 variants. The vaccine-associated CD4 TCRs covered the entire spike protein, and the dominant responses fell in regions 160-218 and 743-854. In the small 56-69-year group, the increase in depth fell short of significance, most likely because of low power. Participants were mostly white British, with more females than males. The authors suggested clonal diversity may have been underestimated. Only six or seven AZD1222 recipients were SARS-CoV-2 seropositive at baseline, limiting conclusions about previously exposed vaccinees. Because no day 14 peak-response samples were available, repertoires were characterized only after the peak T cell response.

This clone was observed once. Its antigen target is currently unknown. Base qualities are not at hand, and no much larger clone is one base apart. This CDR3 is also generated by other DNA sequences in the sample. Interpreted using the paper, the time point label stands for: baseline before first vaccination. Samples from vaccinated people were obtained from the UK trials COV001 and COV002, which included a single-blind randomized controlled phase 2/3 trial of AZD1222 (ChAdOx1 nCoV-19) in healthy adults. For TCRbeta chain sequencing, PBMC samples from trial participants were taken at day 0 and at day 28 after the second dose. Sequences MNHEY (CDR1) and SVGAGI (CDR2) are obtained from the germline V gene. The CDR3 starts with the cysteine, ends with the phenylalanine, and has 13 residues. The sequence is cut down to CDR3 DNA, 39 bases in frame from base 1. At the junction V is shortened by 2 bases and J by 1 base, with 5 bases in between.

The CDR3 regions of human TCRbeta chains were analyzed by immunosequencing. The original methods were these. TCRs in the repertoires were matched against a reference library of SARS-CoV-2-specific TCRs that had been generated with the MIRA antigen-specificity platform. Breadth was defined as the fraction of unique TCRs that were SARS-CoV-2-associated. Depth was defined as the fraction of total T cells that were SARS-CoV-2-associated. Using the MIRA data, each spike-specific TCR was mapped to the spike region that the TCR reacts to and placed in a CD4 or CD8 class. Log10-transformed breadth and depth values were compared by one-way ANOVA with Sidak's multiple comparisons tests. The clones in this table, taken by TCRdb from immuneACCESS, are in-frame only. Not every clone is retained; where verified, under half of the shortfall comes from an unresolved V gene, and the cause of the rest is unknown. The DNA gave D and trimming, while V, J and clone size come from that table. This sample has about 110,000 clones in its table, and approximately 90% of those were observed once. About 7.8% of the sample comes from the top ten.

The sequence links TRBV6-5 to TRBJ1-1; there is no confident call for the D gene. The sequencing here drew on peripheral blood, taken on day 0 of AZD1222 vaccination. The clonotype comes from an adult in good health. The CDR3 corresponds to CASSYPGNTEAFF. The DNA reads as follows: TGTGCCAGCAGTTACCCCGGGAACACTGAAGCTTTCTTT.